Listed below are T cell receptor beta chains from one sample, sequenced in a study of Ad26.COV2.S vaccination and SARS-CoV-2 variants. TCRdb keeps only in-frame clones here, not all; method: immunoSEQ multiplex PCR. The sample lists 510,000 or so clones; roughly 89% were seen once. The sample in question was peripheral blood, obtained in a trial of Ad26.COV2.S vaccine versus placebo. The receptors were sampled from a person aged 18-60 years who received the Ad26.COV2.S COVID-19 vaccine or a placebo. CDR3s include the opening cysteine and the closing phenylalanine or tryptophan. The D gene is left open where the match is weak. Clone size, where shown, is once, few, many, or a class for clones that have expanded.

size	D	V	J	DNA	CDR3
-	-	TRBV5-5	TRBJ1-1	TGTGCCAGCAGCTTGGCCTCCGTGGGGGGGCCCGCGAACACTGAAGCTTTCTTT	CASSLASVGGPANTEAFF
-	-	TRBV15	TRBJ2-1	TGTGCCACCAGCTCCCAGCGCTACCGTTCGGGTGAGCAGTTCTTC	CATSSQRYRSGEQFF
-	-	TRBV7-2	TRBJ2-7	TGTGCCAGCAGCTCCCGCCGGGCCTACGAGCAGTACTTC	CASSSRRAYEQYF
-	-	TRBV28	TRBJ1-5	TGTGCCAGCAGTTTACAGGGTCAGCCCCAGCATTTT	CASSLQGQPQHF
-	-	TRBV13	TRBJ2-1	TGTGCCAGCAGCACCCGAGGAACCAAGAATGAGCAGTTCTTC	CASSTRGTKNEQFF
-	-	TRBV19	TRBJ2-7	TGTGCCAGTAGTTTCTCCATCACGAGTCGGGGTTACGAGCAGTACTTC	CASSFSITSRGYEQYF
-	-	TRBV7-9	TRBJ2-7	TGTGCCAGCAGCTTAGAGTATTCGGGGTACGAGCAGTACTTC	CASSLEYSGYEQYF
few	-	TRBV19	TRBJ2-7	TGTGCCAGTAGTCGAAACTACGAGCAGTACTTC	CASSRNYEQYF
-	-	TRBV6-2/TRBV6-3	TRBJ1-4	TGTGCCAGCAGTCTTAACCCGGGAGATGAAAAACTGTTTTTT	CASSLNPGDEKLFF
-	-	TRBV3-1/TRBV3-2	TRBJ1-3	TGTGCCAGCAGCCGTCAAAGAAAAGGGGGCTCTGGAAACACCATATATTTT	CASSRQRKGGSGNTIYF
-	-	TRBV19	TRBJ2-7	TGTGCCAGTAGTATCTCCGGTGAGCAGTACTTC	CASSISGEQYF
-	-	TRBV30	TRBJ1-2	TGTGCCTGGGGCCCGTCGGCTGGCTACACCTTC	CAWGPSAGYTF
once	TRBD1	TRBV29-1	TRBJ1-2	TGCAGCGTTGGAATGGGGGCGACAGGGGGCTATGGCTACACCTTC	CSVGMGATGGYGYTF
-	-	TRBV19	TRBJ1-1	TGTGCCAGTAGTATCCCACCCCTGAACACTGAAGCTTTCTTT	CASSIPPLNTEAFF
-	-	TRBV11-3	TRBJ2-7	TGTGCCAGCAGCCCTACCGGGCGGTCCTACGAGCAGTACTTC	CASSPTGRSYEQYF
-	TRBD2	TRBV7-2	TRBJ2-5	TGTGCCAGCAGCTTAGACGGACTAGCGGGGAAAGAGACCCAGTACTTC	CASSLDGLAGKETQYF
-	-	TRBV15	TRBJ2-1	TGTGCCACCAGCAGAGATCGGGACTGGGACAATGAGCAGTTCTTC	CATSRDRDWDNEQFF
-	-	TRBV18	TRBJ1-2	TGTGCCAGCTCACCGTGGGGGGCGAGTGGCTACACCTTC	CASSPWGASGYTF